This T cell receptor beta chain is from a study of molecular identifiers for immune sequencing clone quantification. Findings and caveats of the study: More than 99% of effector molecules, versus under 1% of naive-cell molecules, belonged to clones above 20 RNA copies. Because of identical TCR molecules sharing a barcode, sizes of highly expanded clones could be underestimated.

Preparation of the bulk TCR libraries relied on previously described methods and listed TCR primers. TCRdb reprocessed the PCR reads with MiXCR, giving one entry per CDR3 protein. This table has some 100,000 distinct CDR3 sequences, 36% appearing once. This clonotype was picked up many times. The target antigen is unknown. Naive CD8 T cells were sorted as CD8+CD4-CCR7+CD45RA+. The CDR3 spans 15 residues. Trimming at V came to 7 bases and at J to 2 bases, leaving 5 bases not matched to a gene. The sequence derives from a human donor in good health. Some libraries in this study had Jurkat cell RNA spiked in. Sequencing was performed on naive CD8+ T cells from blood, with Jurkat cell RNA spiked in. This sample's subset: FACS-sorted CD8+CD4-CCR7+CD45RA+ naive T cells. The chain links TRBV12-3 or TRBV12-4 to TRBJ2-1; 10 bases fit TRBD1. The CDR3 here is CASTMTGGAYNEQFF. The CDR3 DNA follows: TGTGCCAGCACCATGACAGGGGGCGCCTACAATGAGCAGTTCTTC.